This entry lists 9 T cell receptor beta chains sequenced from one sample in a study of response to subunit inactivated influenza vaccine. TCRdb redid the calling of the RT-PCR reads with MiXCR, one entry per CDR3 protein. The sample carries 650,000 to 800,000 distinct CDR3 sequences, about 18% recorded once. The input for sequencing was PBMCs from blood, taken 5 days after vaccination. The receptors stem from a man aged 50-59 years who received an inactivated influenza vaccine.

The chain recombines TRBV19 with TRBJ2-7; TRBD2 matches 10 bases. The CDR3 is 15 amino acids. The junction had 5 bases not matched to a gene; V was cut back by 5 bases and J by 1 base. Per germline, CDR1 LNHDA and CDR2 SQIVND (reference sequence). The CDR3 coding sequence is TGTGCCAGTAGTGCTACTAGCGGGACGTCCTACGAGCAGTACTTC. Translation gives CASSATSGTSYEQYF.

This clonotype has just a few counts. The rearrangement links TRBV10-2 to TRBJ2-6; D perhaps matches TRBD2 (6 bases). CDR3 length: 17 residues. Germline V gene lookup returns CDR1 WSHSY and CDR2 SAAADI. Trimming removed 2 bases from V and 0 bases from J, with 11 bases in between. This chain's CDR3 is CASSEAGQSSGANVLTF. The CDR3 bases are TGCGCCAGCAGTGAGGCGGGGCAGAGCTCTGGGGCCAACGTCCTGACTTTC.

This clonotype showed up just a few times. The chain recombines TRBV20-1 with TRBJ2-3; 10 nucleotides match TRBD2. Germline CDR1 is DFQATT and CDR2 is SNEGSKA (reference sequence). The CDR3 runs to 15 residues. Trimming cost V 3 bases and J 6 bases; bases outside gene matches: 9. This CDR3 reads CSASGLAGDGDTQYF. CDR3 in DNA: TGCAGTGCTAGTGGGCTAGCGGGAGATGGGGATACGCAGTATTTT.

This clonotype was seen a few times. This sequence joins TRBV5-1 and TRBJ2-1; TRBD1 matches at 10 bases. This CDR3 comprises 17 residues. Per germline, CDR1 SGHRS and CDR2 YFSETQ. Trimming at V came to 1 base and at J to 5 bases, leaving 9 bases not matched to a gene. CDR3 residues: CASSLSPSGTGDNEQFF. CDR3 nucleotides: TGCGCCAGCAGCTTGTCACCTTCCGGGACAGGGGACAATGAGCAGTTCTTC.

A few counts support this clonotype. The CDR3 sequence: CASSVGGTVNTEAFF. Written as DNA, the CDR3 is TGCGCCAGCAGCGTGGGCGGGACAGTGAACACTGAAGCTTTCTTT. The genes are TRBV5-1 and TRBJ1-1, with TRBD1 identical over 7 bases. V lost 4 bases to trimming and J lost 0 bases; unmatched junction nucleotides: 6. CDR1 and CDR2 from the germline V gene are SGHRS and YFSETQ. CDR3 length equals 15 residues. The full variable domain, its missing parts supplied by reference TRBV5-1 and TRBJ1-1, is KAGVTQTPRYLIKTRGQQVTLSCSPISGHRSVSWYQQTPGQGLQFLFEYFSETQRNKGNFPGRFSGRQFSNSRSEMNVSTLELGDSALYLCASSVGGTVNTEAFFGQGTRLTVV.

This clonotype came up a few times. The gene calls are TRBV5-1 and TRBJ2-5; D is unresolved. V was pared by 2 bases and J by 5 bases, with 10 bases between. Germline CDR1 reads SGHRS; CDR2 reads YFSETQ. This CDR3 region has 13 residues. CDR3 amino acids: CASSFFSLETQYF. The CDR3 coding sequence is TGCGCCAGCAGCTTCTTTTCCTTGGAGACCCAGTACTTC.

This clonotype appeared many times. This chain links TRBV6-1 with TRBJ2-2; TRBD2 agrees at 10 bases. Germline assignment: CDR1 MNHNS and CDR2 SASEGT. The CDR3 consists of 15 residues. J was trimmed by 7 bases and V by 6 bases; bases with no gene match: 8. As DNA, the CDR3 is TGTGCCAGCAGGACCCTAGCGGGGGTCATCGGGGAGCTGTTTTTT. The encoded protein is CASRTLAGVIGELFF.

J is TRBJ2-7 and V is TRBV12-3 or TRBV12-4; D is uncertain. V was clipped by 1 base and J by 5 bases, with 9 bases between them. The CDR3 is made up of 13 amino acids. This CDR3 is CASSLVRPHEQYF. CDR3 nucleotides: TGTGCCAGCAGTTTAGTGAGACCCCACGAGCAGTACTTC.

The CDR3 protein is CASSLKHGTAETQYF. The CDR3 DNA follows: TGCGCCAGCAGCCTAAAACACGGGACGGCAGAGACCCAGTACTTC. This chain uses TRBV4-1 with TRBJ2-5; D may be TRBD1 or TRBD2 (5 bases each). The CDR3 contains 15 residues. V gave up 4 bases and J gave up 4 bases, with 16 bases separating them. Germline V gene sequence: CDR1 MGHRA, CDR2 YSYEKL.